This TCR beta chain was documented in a study of T cells in Graves' hyperthyroidism and ophthalmopathy. General observations from the study: Ophthalmopathy was told apart from stable hyperthyroidism by a 13 V-J model. Progression to ophthalmopathy was predicted a median of about six months early. Most expanded thyroid clonotypes above 0.001 recurred in blood.

This clonotype occurred many times. Its cognate antigen is unknown. The diagnoses drew upon clinical symptoms, serum thyroxine and TRAb, thyroid ultrasound and orbital computed tomography. The CDR3 length is 17 residues. Germline V gene lookup returns CDR1 MGHRA and CDR2 YSYEKL. J was trimmed by 2 bases and V by 1 base; bases with no gene match: 10. Regions amplified from RNA transcripts were the TCR beta CDR3 regions. The HTBI set primed first-round TCR CDR3 RT-PCR. TCRdb redid the calling of the multiplex PCR reads with MiXCR, one entry per CDR3 protein. The data hold 640,000 or so distinct CDR3 sequences, with roughly 14% observed a single time.

The V and J genes are TRBV4-1 and TRBJ2-5; 7 bases are shared with TRBD1. The source material was blood. This receptor was identified in a woman aged 40 to 50 with Graves' ophthalmopathy. CDR3 nucleotides: TGCGCCAGCAGCCAAGGAGAGACAGGGAAGGTTCAAGAGACCCAGTACTTC. Protein: CASSQGETGKVQETQYF.